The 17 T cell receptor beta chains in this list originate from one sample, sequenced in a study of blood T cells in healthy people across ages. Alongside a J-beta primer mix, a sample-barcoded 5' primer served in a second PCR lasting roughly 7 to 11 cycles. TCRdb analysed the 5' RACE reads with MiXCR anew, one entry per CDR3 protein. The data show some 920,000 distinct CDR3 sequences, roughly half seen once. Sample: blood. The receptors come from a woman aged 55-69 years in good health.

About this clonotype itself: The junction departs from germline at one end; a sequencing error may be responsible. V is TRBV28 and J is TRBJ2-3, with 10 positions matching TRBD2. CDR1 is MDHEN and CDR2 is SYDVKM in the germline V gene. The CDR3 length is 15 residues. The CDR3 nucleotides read TGTGCTAGCATGGGGACTAGCGATGAGGCAGATACGCAGTATTTT. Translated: CASMGTSDEADTQYF.

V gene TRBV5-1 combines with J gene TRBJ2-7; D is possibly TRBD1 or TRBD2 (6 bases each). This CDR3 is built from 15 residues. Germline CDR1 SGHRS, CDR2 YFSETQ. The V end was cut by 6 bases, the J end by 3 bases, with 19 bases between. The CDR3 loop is CASKRGTSEDYEQYF. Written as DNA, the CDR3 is TGCGCCAGCAAACGGGGGACATCCGAGGACTACGAGCAGTACTTC.

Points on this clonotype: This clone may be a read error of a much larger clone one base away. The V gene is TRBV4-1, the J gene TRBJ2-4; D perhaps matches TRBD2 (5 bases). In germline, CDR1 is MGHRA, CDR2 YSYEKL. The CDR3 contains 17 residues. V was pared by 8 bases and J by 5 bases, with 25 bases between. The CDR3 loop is CASAPGILLRAENIQYF. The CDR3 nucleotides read TGCGCCAGCGCCCCCGGGATCCTCCTGCGGGCCGAAAACATTCAGTACTTC.

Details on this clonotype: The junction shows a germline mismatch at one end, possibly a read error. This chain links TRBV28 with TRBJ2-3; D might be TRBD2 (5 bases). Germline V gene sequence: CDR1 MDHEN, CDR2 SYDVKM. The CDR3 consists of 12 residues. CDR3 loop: CASSPGVYTQYF. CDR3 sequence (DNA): TGCGCCAGCAGCCCCGGGGTTTATACGCAGTATTTT. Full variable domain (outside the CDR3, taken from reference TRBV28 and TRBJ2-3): DVKVTQSSRYLVKRTGEKVFLECVQDMDHENMFWYRQDPGLGLRLIYFSYDVKMKEKGDIPEGYSVSREKKERFSLILESASTNQTSMYLCASSPGVYTQYFGPGTRLTVL.

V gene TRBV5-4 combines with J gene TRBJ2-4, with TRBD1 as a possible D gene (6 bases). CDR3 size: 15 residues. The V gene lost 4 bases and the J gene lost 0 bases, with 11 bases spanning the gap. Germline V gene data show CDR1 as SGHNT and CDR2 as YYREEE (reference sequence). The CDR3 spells CASSDRRRAKNIQYF. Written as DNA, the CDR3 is TGTGCCAGCAGCGACAGGCGGCGAGCCAAAAACATTCAGTACTTC. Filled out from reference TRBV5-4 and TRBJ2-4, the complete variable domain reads ETGVTQSPTHLIKTRGQQVTLRCSSQSGHNTVSWYQQALGQGPQFIFQYYREEENGRGNFPPRFSGLQFPNYSSELNVNALELDDSALYLCASSDRRRAKNIQYFGAGTRLSVL.

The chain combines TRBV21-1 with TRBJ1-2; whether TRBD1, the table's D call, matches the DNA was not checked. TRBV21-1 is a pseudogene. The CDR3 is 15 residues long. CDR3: CASSSRWGAMNGYTF. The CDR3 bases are TGTGCCAGCAGCTCCCGATGGGGGGCGATGAATGGCTACACCTTC.

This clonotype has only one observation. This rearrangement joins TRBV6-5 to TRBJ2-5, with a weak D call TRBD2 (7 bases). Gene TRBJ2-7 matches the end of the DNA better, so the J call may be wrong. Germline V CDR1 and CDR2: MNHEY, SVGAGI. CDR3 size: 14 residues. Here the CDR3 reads CASIRGGGSHEQYF. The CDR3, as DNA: TGTGCCAGCATTCGAGGGGGGGGGTCCCACGAGCAGTACTTC.

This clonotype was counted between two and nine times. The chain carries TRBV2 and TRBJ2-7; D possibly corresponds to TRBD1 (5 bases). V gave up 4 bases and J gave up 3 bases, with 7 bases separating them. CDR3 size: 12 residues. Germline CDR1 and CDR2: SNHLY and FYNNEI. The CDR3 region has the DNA TGTGCCAGCAGTGGGACATACTACGAGCAGTACTTC. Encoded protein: CASSGTYYEQYF.

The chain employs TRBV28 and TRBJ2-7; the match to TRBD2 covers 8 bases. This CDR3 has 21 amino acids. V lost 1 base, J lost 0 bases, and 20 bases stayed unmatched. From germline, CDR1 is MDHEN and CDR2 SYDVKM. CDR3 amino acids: CASSLSTGERKSGTSSYEQYF. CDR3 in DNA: TGTGCCAGCAGTTTATCAACAGGAGAAAGAAAAAGCGGGACTAGCTCCTACGAGCAGTACTTC.

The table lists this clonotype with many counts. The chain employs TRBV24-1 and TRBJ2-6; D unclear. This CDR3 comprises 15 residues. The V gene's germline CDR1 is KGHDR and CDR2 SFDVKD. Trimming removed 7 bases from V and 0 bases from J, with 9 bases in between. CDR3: CATSDTNSGANVLTF. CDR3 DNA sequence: TGTGCCACCAGCGACACTAACTCTGGGGCCAACGTCCTGACTTTC.

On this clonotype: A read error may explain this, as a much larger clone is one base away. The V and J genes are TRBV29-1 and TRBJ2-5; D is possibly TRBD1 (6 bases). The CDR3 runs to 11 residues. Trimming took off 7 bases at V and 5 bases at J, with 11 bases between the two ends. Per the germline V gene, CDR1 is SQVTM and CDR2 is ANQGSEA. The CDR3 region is CSDRDIETQYF. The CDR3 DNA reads TGCAGCGACAGGGACATTGAGACCCAGTACTTC.

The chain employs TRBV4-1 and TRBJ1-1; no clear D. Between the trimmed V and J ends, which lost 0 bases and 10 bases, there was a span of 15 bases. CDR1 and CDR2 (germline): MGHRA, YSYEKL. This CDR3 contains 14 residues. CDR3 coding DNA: TGCGCCAGCAGCCAAGATTGGTCCGCATGGGGAGCTTTCTTT. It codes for CASSQDWSAWGAFF.

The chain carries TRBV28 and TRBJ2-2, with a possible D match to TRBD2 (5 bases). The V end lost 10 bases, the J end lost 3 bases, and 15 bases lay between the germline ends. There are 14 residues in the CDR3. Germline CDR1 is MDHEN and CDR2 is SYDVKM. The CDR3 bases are TGTGCCATCCCGGCTAGCTCCTACACCGGGGAGCTGTTTTTT. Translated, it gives CAIPASSYTGELFF.

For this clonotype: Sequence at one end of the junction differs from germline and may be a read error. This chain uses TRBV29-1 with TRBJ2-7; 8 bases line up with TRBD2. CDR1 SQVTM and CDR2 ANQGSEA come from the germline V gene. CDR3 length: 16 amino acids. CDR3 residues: CSVGGEGSGDPYGQYF. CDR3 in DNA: TGCAGCGTTGGCGGGGAAGGTAGCGGGGACCCCTACGGGCAGTACTTC.

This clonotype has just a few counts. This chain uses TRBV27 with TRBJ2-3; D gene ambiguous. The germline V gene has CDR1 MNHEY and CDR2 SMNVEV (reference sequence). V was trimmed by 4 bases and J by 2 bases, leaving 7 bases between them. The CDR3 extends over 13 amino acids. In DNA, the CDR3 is TGTGCCAGCAGTTATCCTTTCACAGATACGCAGTATTTT. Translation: CASSYPFTDTQYF.

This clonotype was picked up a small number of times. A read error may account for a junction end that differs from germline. This CDR3 is CASNQEFRLAEQYF. The CDR3 nucleotides read TGTGCCAGCAACCAAGAATTCAGGCTAGCGGAGCAGTACTTC. The chain has TRBV3-1 and TRBJ2-4; 7 bases agree with TRBD2. CDR1 is LGHDT, CDR2 YNNKEL, per germline (reference sequence). CDR3 size: 14 residues.

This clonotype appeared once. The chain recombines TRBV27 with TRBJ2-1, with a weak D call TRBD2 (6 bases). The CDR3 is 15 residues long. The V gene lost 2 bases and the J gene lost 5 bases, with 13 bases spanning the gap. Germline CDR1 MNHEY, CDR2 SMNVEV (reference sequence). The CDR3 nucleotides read TGTGCCAGCAGTTTAGCGGGATATCCCCACAATGAGCAGTTCTTC. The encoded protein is CASSLAGYPHNEQFF.